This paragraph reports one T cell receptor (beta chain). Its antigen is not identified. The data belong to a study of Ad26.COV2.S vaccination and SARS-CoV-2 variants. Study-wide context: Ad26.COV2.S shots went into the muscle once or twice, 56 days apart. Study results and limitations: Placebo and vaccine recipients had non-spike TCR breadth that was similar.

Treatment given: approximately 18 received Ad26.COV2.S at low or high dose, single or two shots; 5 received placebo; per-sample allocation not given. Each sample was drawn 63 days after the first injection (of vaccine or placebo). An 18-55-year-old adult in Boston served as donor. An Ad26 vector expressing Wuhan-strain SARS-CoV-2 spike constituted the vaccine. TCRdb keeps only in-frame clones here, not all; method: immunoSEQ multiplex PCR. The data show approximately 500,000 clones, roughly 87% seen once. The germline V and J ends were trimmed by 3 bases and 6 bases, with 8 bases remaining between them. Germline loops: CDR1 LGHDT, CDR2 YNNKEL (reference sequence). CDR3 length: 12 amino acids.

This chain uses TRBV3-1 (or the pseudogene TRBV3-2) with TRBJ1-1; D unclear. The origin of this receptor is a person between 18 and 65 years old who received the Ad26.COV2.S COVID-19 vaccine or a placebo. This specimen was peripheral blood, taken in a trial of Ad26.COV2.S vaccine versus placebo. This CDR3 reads CASSQSMAEAFF. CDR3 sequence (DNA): TGTGCCAGCAGCCAGTCGATGGCTGAAGCTTTCTTT.